These 9 T cell receptor beta chains came from one sample sequenced in a study of T-cell memory formation after mild COVID-19. Using its own MiXCR run on the 5' RACE reads, TCRdb lists one record per CDR3 protein. The table lists around 370,000 distinct CDR3 sequences, about 21% of them singletons. The sequenced sample consisted of PBMCs or a T cell subset sorted from them (not recorded which). The receptors come from an adult woman who had mild COVID-19 (a few samples of this study predate the infection). Cell type and time point are not known.

This rearrangement joins TRBV7-9 to TRBJ2-4, with 7 bases fitting TRBD1. From germline, CDR1 is SEHNR and CDR2 FQNEAQ (reference sequence). The CDR3 runs 15 residues. The trim removed 4 bases at V and 7 bases at J, leaving 10 bases unmatched. CDR3 DNA: TGTGCCAGCAGCTCGCACGGGGTACAGGGGAACATTCAGTACTTC. Protein product: CASSSHGVQGNIQYF.

In this sample, this clonotype turned up a few times. The chain combines TRBV29-1 with TRBJ2-7, with 14 bases matching TRBD2. CDR3 length: 17 residues. Germline V gene lookup returns CDR1 SQVTM and CDR2 ANQGSEA. J gave up 7 bases and V 5 bases, and 16 bases lay outside the gene matches. The CDR3, as DNA: TGCAGCGTTCGGGGGGCGACTAGCGGGAGGGCTTTGGAAGAGCAGTACTTC. Its translation is CSVRGATSGRALEEQYF.

This clonotype came up a few times. This sequence joins TRBV12-3 or TRBV12-4 and TRBJ2-1; 11 bases match TRBD2. J lost 3 bases, V lost 5 bases, and 6 bases had no gene match. CDR3 length equals 16 residues. CDR3 sequence (DNA): TGTGCCAGCAGTCCCCAAGGGACTAGCGGCTACAATGAGCAGTTCTTC. The encoded protein is CASSPQGTSGYNEQFF.

This clonotype was detected ten times or more. The chain joins TRBV14 to TRBJ2-3, with D hard to call. The CDR3 totals 14 residues. The germline V gene encodes CDR1 SGHDN and CDR2 FVKESK. V lost 0 bases to trimming and J lost 4 bases, with 8 bases between them. CDR3 loop: CASSQDRSADTQYF. CDR3 bases: TGTGCCAGCAGCCAAGACCGGTCGGCAGATACGCAGTATTTT.

The chain carries TRBV3-1 and TRBJ2-2; D is perhaps TRBD2 (5 bases). Trimming shortened V by 4 bases and J by 9 bases, and 24 bases separated the two germline ends. Germline CDR1 reads LGHDT; CDR2 reads YNNKEL (reference sequence). The CDR3 covers 17 residues. The chain's CDR3 is CASSRSERDTYLRELFF. The CDR3 coding sequence is TGTGCCAGCAGCCGTTCGGAACGGGATACCTATTTGCGGGAGCTGTTTTTT.

This clonotype has a count of ten or more. V gene TRBV13 combines with J gene TRBJ2-1; 8 nucleotides match TRBD1. J gave up 0 bases and V 4 bases, and 20 bases lay outside the gene matches. The CDR3 has 21 amino acids. CDR1 and CDR2 (germline): PRHDT, FYEKMQ (reference sequence). CDR3 nucleotide sequence: TGTGCCAGCAGCTCCTTTAAACCGGGACAGGAGGTTTCGAGCTCCTACAATGAGCAGTTCTTC. Translating gives CASSSFKPGQEVSSSYNEQFF.

The chain recombines TRBV30 with TRBJ2-2; D remains unclear. CDR1 is GTSNPN, CDR2 SVGIG, per germline (reference sequence). V was clipped by 3 bases and J by 4 bases, with 12 bases between them. CDR3 length: 14 amino acids. Here the CDR3 DNA reads TGTGCCTGGAGGAGGACCGCGGTCACCGGGGAGCTGTTTTTT. Its translation is CAWRRTAVTGELFF.

Worth noting for this clonotype: It may be a read error: a sequence one base away is much more abundant. This sequence joins TRBV7-6 and TRBJ2-6; D remains unclear. The CDR3 extends over 15 amino acids. Germline CDR1 reads SGHVS; CDR2 reads FNYEAQ. V shed 5 bases and J shed 2 bases, with 10 bases lying between them. CDR3 bases: TGTGCCAGCAGCCCTGACACCCCTGGGGCCAACGTCCTGACTTTC. The encoded protein is CASSPDTPGANVLTF.

This clonotype occurred a few times. The chain employs TRBV5-1 and TRBJ2-3; weak D call: TRBD2 (6 bases). Trimming pared 5 bases from V and 6 bases from J, leaving 19 bases between. The length of the CDR3 is 15 residues. The germline V gene has CDR1 SGHRS and CDR2 YFSETQ. CDR3 region: CASRTEGRGSDTQYF. The CDR3 DNA sequence: TGCGCCAGCAGGACGGAGGGAAGGGGCAGTGATACGCAGTATTTT.